This TCR beta chain was sequenced during a study of PD-1 blockade in classical Hodgkin lymphoma. The sample's time point: cycle 4 day 1 (C4D1), after less than 7 weeks of nivolumab. After autologous stem cell transplantation all patients relapsed, and prior brentuximab vedotin exposure differed between cohorts. CD8+ T cell isolation from thawed PBMCs was performed by magnetic negative selection. The repertoire was sequenced with immunoSEQ multiplex PCR; TCRdb's copy has only in-frame clones and lacks some. The table includes fewer than 7,500 clones, 60% detected once. Trimming cost V 5 bases and J 3 bases, with 20 bases left between them. CDR1 and CDR2 from the germline V gene are SEHNR and FQNEAQ (reference sequence). The CDR3 sequence is 16 residues long.

The chain has TRBV7-9 and TRBJ2-7; tentative D call: TRBD1 (6 bases). This TCR was recovered from a human donor with classical Hodgkin lymphoma. The sequencing here drew on CD8+ T cells from blood, taken before the fourth cycle of nivolumab. In nucleotides, the CDR3 is TGTGCCAGCAGCCCCGCCGACAGGTTGCCGGGCTACGAGCAGTACTTC. This translates into CASSPADRLPGYEQYF. The full variable domain, completed using reference TRBV7-9 and TRBJ2-7, is DTGVSQNPRHKITKRGQNVTFRCDPISEHNRLYWYRQTLGQGPEFLTYFQNEAQLEKSRLLSDRFSAERPKGSFSTLEIQRTEQGDSAMYLCASSPADRLPGYEQYFGPGTRLTVT.